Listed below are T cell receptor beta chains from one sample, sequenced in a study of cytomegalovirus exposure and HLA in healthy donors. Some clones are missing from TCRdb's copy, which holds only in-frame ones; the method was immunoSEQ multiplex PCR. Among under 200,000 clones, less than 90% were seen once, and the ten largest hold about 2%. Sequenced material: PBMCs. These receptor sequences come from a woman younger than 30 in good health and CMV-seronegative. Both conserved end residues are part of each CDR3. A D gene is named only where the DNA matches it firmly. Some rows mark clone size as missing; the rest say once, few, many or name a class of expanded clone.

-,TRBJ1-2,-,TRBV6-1,TGTGCCAGCAGTGGATACAGTCGAGGCTACACCTTC,CASSGYSRGYTF
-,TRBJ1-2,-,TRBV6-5,TGTGCCAGCAGTTTTGGGGCAGACAGCAACTATGGCTACACCTTC,CASSFGADSNYGYTF
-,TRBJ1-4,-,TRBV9,TGTGCCAGCAGCGTAGGGGCCGCAACTAATGAAAAACTGTTTTTT,CASSVGAATNEKLFF
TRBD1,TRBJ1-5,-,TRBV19,TGTGCCAGTCACCCGACAGGGACGATTCAGCCCCAGCATTTT,CASHPTGTIQPQHF
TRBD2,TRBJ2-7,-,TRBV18,TGTGCCAGCTCCCCAGGAGCAGCGGGGGGTTACGAGCAGTACTTC,CASSPGAAGGYEQYF
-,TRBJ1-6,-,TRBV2,TGTGCCAGCAGTGGAGACAGAGCCCTACCCAATTCACCCCTCCACTTT,CASSGDRALPNSPLHF
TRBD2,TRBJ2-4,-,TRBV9,TGTGCCAGCAGCCCTAGCGGGAGTGAGGGCATTCAGTACTTC,CASSPSGSEGIQYF
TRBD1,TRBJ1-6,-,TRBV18,TGTGCCAGCTCACCACTAAGACAGGGGTTTTCACCCCTCCACTTT,CASSPLRQGFSPLHF
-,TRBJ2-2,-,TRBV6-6,TGTGCCAGCAGTTACTCGTCCGCGACATCCACCGGGGAGCTGTTTTTT,CASSYSSATSTGELFF
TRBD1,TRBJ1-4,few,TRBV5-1,TGCGCCAGCAGCTTGGCCGGGACAGAGAATGAAAAACTGTTTTTT,CASSLAGTENEKLFF
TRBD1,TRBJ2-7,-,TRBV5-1,TGCGCCAGCAGCTCGTCCGGGACAGTACCTTTGAAGCAGTACTTC,CASSSSGTVPLKQYF
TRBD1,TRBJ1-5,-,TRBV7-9,TGTTCCAGCAGCCCATCCTGGACAGGGGGTTTGGTTCAGCCCCAGCATTTT,CSSSPSWTGGLVQPQHF
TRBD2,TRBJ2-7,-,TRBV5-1,TGCGCCAGCAGCTTGGGGGGGGGATCCTACGAGCAGTACTTC,CASSLGGGSYEQYF
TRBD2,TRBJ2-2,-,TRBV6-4,TGTGCCAGCAGCCGTCTAGCGGGAGACACCGGGGAGCTGTTTTTT,CASSRLAGDTGELFF
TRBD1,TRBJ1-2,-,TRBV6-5,TGTGCCACCGGGACAGCCCCTACCGGTGGCTACACCTTC,CATGTAPTGGYTF
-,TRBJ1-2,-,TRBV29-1,TGCAGCGTTGAAGATGGAGGATCCGGCTACACCTTC,CSVEDGGSGYTF
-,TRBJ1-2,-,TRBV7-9,TGTGCCAGCAGCTTAGCGGAGGGAGTCTATGGCTACACCTTC,CASSLAEGVYGYTF
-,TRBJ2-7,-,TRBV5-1,TGCGCCAGCAGCTTGGCGCCCAGCTGGATCCGAGCGAAGCAGTACTTC,CASSLAPSWIRAKQYF
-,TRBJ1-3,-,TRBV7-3,TGTGCCAGCAGCTTAGGAGGTGGAGGAAACACCATATATTTT,CASSLGGGGNTIYF
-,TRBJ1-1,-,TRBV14,TGTGCCACCAGTCGGGGGGGCACTGAAGCTTTCTTT,CATSRGGTEAFF
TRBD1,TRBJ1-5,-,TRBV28,TGTGCCAGCAGCCACAGGGGGGGTAGCAATCAGCCCCAGCATTTT,CASSHRGGSNQPQHF
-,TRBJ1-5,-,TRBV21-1,TGTGCCAGCAGCAAAGCGCACCGGGTTGCCAATCAGCCCCAGCATTTT,CASSKAHRVANQPQHF
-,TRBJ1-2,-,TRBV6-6,TGTGCCAGCAGTCTCAGGGTAGGGGGCTACACCTTC,CASSLRVGGYTF
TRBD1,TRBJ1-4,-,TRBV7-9,TGTGCCAGCAGCCCAATCCCGGACAGGGTAGATGAAAAACTGTTTTTT,CASSPIPDRVDEKLFF
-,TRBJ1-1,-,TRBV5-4,TGTGCCAGCAGTTCAGTGGACACTGAAGCTTTCTTT,CASSSVDTEAFF
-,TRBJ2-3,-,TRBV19,TGTGCCAGTACCTCTACGTTCACAGATACGCAGTATTTT,CASTSTFTDTQYF
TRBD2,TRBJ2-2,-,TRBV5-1,TGCGCCAGCAGCGGGACTAGCGGGAACACCGGGGAGCTGTTTTTT,CASSGTSGNTGELFF
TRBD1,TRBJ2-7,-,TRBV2,TGTGCCAGCACCCGCCCAGGGGGCGACGAGCAGTACTTC,CASTRPGGDEQYF
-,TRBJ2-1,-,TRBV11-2,TGTGCCAGCAGCTTAGTGCGACTAGGTGTAAATGAGCAGTTCTTC,CASSLVRLGVNEQFF
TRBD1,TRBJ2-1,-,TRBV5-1,TGCGCCAGCAGCAGGGACAGGCCGGGCAATGAGCAGTTCTTC,CASSRDRPGNEQFF
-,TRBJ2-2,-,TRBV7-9,TGTGCCAGCAGCTTGGCAGCAGGCCCCGGGGAGCTGTTTTTT,CASSLAAGPGELFF
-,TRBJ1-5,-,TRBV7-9,TGTTCCAGCAGCTCGGGGAATCAGCCCCAGCATTTT,CSSSSGNQPQHF
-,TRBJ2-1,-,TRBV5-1,TGCGCCAGCAGCTTGCCCACAGTTGGGGGAGGTGAGCAGTTCTTC,CASSLPTVGGGEQFF
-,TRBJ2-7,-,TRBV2,TGTGCCAGCCGCCGTAATTATCTAGAGCAGTACTTC,CASRRNYLEQYF
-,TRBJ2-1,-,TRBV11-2,TGTGTCAGCAGCCCTTGGAGGAATGAGCAGTTCTTC,CVSSPWRNEQFF
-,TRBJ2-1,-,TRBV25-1,TGTGCCAGCAGTGTCGCCAGCGTCAATGAGCAGTTCTTC,CASSVASVNEQFF
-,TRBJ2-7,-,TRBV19,TGTGCCAGTAGTGCGGGTCCTTTCAGCTCCTACGAGCAGTACTTC,CASSAGPFSSYEQYF
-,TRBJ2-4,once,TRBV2,TGTGCCAGCAGTGATCCAGGCGCCAAAAACATTCAGTACTTC,CASSDPGAKNIQYF
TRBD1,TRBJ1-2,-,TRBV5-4,TGTGCCAGCAGCTTGTTGCCAGGGGGCAGTGGCTACACCTTC,CASSLLPGGSGYTF
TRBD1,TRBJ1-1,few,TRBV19,TGTGCCAGTACCCAACAAACCGGGACAGCAGCTTTCTTT,CASTQQTGTAAFF